The T cell receptor (beta chain) described here comes from a study of blood T cell repertoires in COVID-19. Turning to the study itself: The origin of the acute and convalescent COVID-19 samples was the United States, Italy and Spain. Nucleic acid was either cDNA or gDNA, and it came from T cells, B-cell-depleted T cells, or PBMCs.

From germline, CDR1 is SGHTA and CDR2 FQGNSA. The germline V and J ends were trimmed by 5 bases and 11 bases, with 19 bases remaining between them. The CDR3 extends over 14 amino acids. Authors' methods: The assay estimated nucleated cells by amplifying reference gene primers. Measured with immunoSEQ multiplex PCR; TCRdb has only the in-frame clones, and not every one. That table furnishes V, J and clone size, whereas the DNA furnished D and trimming. The sample records around 150,000 clones, 65% to 90% being singletons. The clonotype originates from a woman in her sixties with active or convalescent COVID-19. The chain uses TRBV7-2 and TRBJ1-5; D gene uncertain. The sample was peripheral blood. CDR3 DNA: TGTGCCAGCAGCCTACATGGGCAAGGAAGAACCCAGCATTTT. Residues: CASSLHGQGRTQHF.